The rows below give T cell receptor beta chains drawn from one sample of a study of blood T cells in healthy people across ages. TCRdb independently ran MiXCR on the 5' RACE reads; one entry per CDR3 protein. Of 1.5 million to 2 million distinct CDR3 sequences in the sample, around 36% are singletons; the top ten hold approximately 10%. The sample was blood. These receptors were obtained from a woman aged 25 to 39 in good health. Each CDR3 is given with its conserved first and last residue. The order of the fields is D gene, clone size, J gene, V gene, CDR3 DNA, CDR3 protein. The D gene is left open where the match is weak. Rows may omit the clone size; those that give it use once, few, many or a size class.

D gene: TRBD2; clone size: NA; J gene: TRBJ2-4; V gene: TRBV5-1; CDR3 DNA: TGCGCCAGCAGCCGCCAAGGACTAGCGGGAGGGGGAGAAGAGCAGTACTTC; CDR3 protein: CASSRQGLAGGGEEQYF
D gene: TRBD2; clone size: NA; J gene: TRBJ2-7; V gene: TRBV27; CDR3 DNA: TGTGCCAGCAGTGTAGGACTAGCGGGTTTTGGCGAGCAGTACTTC; CDR3 protein: CASSVGLAGFGEQYF
D gene: TRBD2; clone size: once; J gene: TRBJ2-1; V gene: TRBV6-5; CDR3 DNA: TGTGCCAGCAGTTATGATAGCGGGAGCACCTCCTACAATGAGCAGTTCTTC; CDR3 protein: CASSYDSGSTSYNEQFF
D gene: NA; clone size: NA; J gene: TRBJ2-7; V gene: TRBV15; CDR3 DNA: TGTGCCACCAAGCAGGGGGCGGGGGGCGAGCAGTACTTC; CDR3 protein: CATKQGAGGEQYF
D gene: TRBD1; clone size: NA; J gene: TRBJ1-5; V gene: TRBV28; CDR3 DNA: TGTGCCAGCAGTTCAGGACAGGGTATCATGGATCAGCCCCAGCATTTT; CDR3 protein: CASSSGQGIMDQPQHF
D gene: NA; clone size: NA; J gene: TRBJ1-2; V gene: TRBV7-9; CDR3 DNA: TGTGCCAGCAGCCCCTGTATAGGGTGTCCTAACTATGGCTACACCTTC; CDR3 protein: CASSPCIGCPNYGYTF
D gene: NA; clone size: few; J gene: TRBJ2-2; V gene: TRBV12-5; CDR3 DNA: TGTGCTAGTGGCTTGGAGGGGCGAACCGGGGAGCTGTTTTTT; CDR3 protein: CASGLEGRTGELFF
D gene: NA; clone size: few; J gene: TRBJ2-1; V gene: TRBV29-1; CDR3 DNA: TGCAGCGTTGTGCAGGGGGCGGGAGGCAATGAGCAGTTCTTC; CDR3 protein: CSVVQGAGGNEQFF
D gene: NA; clone size: many; J gene: TRBJ2-6; V gene: TRBV4-2; CDR3 DNA: TGTGCCAGCAGCCAAGAGATTGGGCGGGTATTCGCTGGGGCCAACGTCCTGACTTTC; CDR3 protein: CASSQEIGRVFAGANVLTF
D gene: NA; clone size: NA; J gene: TRBJ2-5; V gene: TRBV7-6; CDR3 DNA: TGTGCCAGCAGCTTGCGTACGGGACCAGAGACCCAGTACTTC; CDR3 protein: CASSLRTGPETQYF
D gene: TRBD1; clone size: few; J gene: TRBJ1-2; V gene: TRBV4-1; CDR3 DNA: TGCGCCAGCAGCCCTCAACCGGGACAGCGAAACTATGGCTACACCTTC; CDR3 protein: CASSPQPGQRNYGYTF
D gene: NA; clone size: NA; J gene: TRBJ1-4; V gene: TRBV6-1; CDR3 DNA: TGTGCCAGCAGCATCACCACAGGGAAACTGTTTTTT; CDR3 protein: CASSITTGKLFF
D gene: TRBD2; clone size: few; J gene: TRBJ2-7; V gene: TRBV24-1; CDR3 DNA: TGTGCCACCAGTGCAGCGGGGACTAACTACGAGCAGTACTTC; CDR3 protein: CATSAAGTNYEQYF
D gene: TRBD2; clone size: few; J gene: TRBJ2-1; V gene: TRBV20-1; CDR3 DNA: TGCAGTGCTTCGGGGGGGCCCAGAAATGAGCAGTTCTTC; CDR3 protein: CSASGGPRNEQFF
D gene: TRBD1; clone size: once; J gene: TRBJ1-2; V gene: TRBV6-5; CDR3 DNA: TGTGCCAGCAGAACTACCGGGACAGACTATGGCTACACCTTC; CDR3 protein: CASRTTGTDYGYTF
D gene: NA; clone size: NA; J gene: TRBJ2-7; V gene: TRBV27; CDR3 DNA: TGTGCCAGCAGTTTGACCGTCGGGACCGCCGAGCAGTACTTC; CDR3 protein: CASSLTVGTAEQYF
D gene: NA; clone size: few; J gene: TRBJ1-3; V gene: TRBV12-3/TRBV12-4; CDR3 DNA: TGTGCCAGCAGGTCGAAAGTTAGACTTGGAAACACCATATATTTT; CDR3 protein: CASRSKVRLGNTIYF
D gene: NA; clone size: few; J gene: TRBJ2-7; V gene: TRBV20-1; CDR3 DNA: TGCAGTGCTAGAGAGGGATTTGGGGCCTACGAGCAGTACTTC; CDR3 protein: CSAREGFGAYEQYF
D gene: NA; clone size: NA; J gene: TRBJ2-2; V gene: TRBV6-5; CDR3 DNA: TGTGCCAGCAGTTACTGGCGGGGGCCTTCGAACACCGGGGAGCTGTTTTTT; CDR3 protein: CASSYWRGPSNTGELFF
D gene: TRBD1; clone size: few; J gene: TRBJ1-5; V gene: TRBV7-8; CDR3 DNA: TGTGCCAGCAGCTTCACTGGGACAGGGATAAGCAATCAGCCCCAGCATTTT; CDR3 protein: CASSFTGTGISNQPQHF
D gene: TRBD1; clone size: NA; J gene: TRBJ2-7; V gene: TRBV2; CDR3 DNA: TGTGCCAGCAGTCTCTTTTCCCGGGACAGGGGGCGAGAGGCCCAGTACTTC; CDR3 protein: CASSLFSRDRGREAQYF
D gene: NA; clone size: NA; J gene: TRBJ2-5; V gene: TRBV12-3/TRBV12-4; CDR3 DNA: TGTGCCAGCAGTTTAATGTCTGGGTCCGCAGAGACCCAGTACTTC; CDR3 protein: CASSLMSGSAETQYF
D gene: NA; clone size: NA; J gene: TRBJ2-3; V gene: TRBV5-1; CDR3 DNA: TGCGCCAGCAGCTTCCTACAGGGTATGTTGGGAGATACGCAGTATTTT; CDR3 protein: CASSFLQGMLGDTQYF
D gene: NA; clone size: few; J gene: TRBJ2-7; V gene: TRBV27; CDR3 DNA: TGTGCCAGCAGTGACGGGACTTGGGCGAGCGAGCAGTACTTC; CDR3 protein: CASSDGTWASEQYF
D gene: NA; clone size: NA; J gene: TRBJ1-2; V gene: TRBV25-1; CDR3 DNA: TGTGCCAGCAGTGAATTAGGCAATAAAGACTATGGCTACACCTTC; CDR3 protein: CASSELGNKDYGYTF
D gene: TRBD1; clone size: NA; J gene: TRBJ2-1; V gene: TRBV9; CDR3 DNA: TGTGCCAGCAGCCCCCGAGGGACAGGGTCAATGAATGAGCGGTTCTTC; CDR3 protein: CASSPRGTGSMNERFF
D gene: TRBD1; clone size: few; J gene: TRBJ2-1; V gene: TRBV5-1; CDR3 DNA: TGCGCCAGCAGCGGAAGGACAGGGAGGTACAATGAGCAGTTCTTC; CDR3 protein: CASSGRTGRYNEQFF
D gene: TRBD2; clone size: few; J gene: TRBJ2-3; V gene: TRBV20-1; CDR3 DNA: TGCAGTGCTAGCGGCGCGGGAGGAGATACGCAGTATTTT; CDR3 protein: CSASGAGGDTQYF
D gene: NA; clone size: once; J gene: TRBJ2-1; V gene: TRBV25-1; CDR3 DNA: TGTGCCAGCAGTGAAGGACGCCACAACTCCCACAATGAGCAGTTCTTC; CDR3 protein: CASSEGRHNSHNEQFF
D gene: NA; clone size: few; J gene: TRBJ1-1; V gene: TRBV27; CDR3 DNA: TGTGCCAGCAGCCACGCGGGCGGGGACACTGAAGCTTTCTTT; CDR3 protein: CASSHAGGDTEAFF
D gene: NA; clone size: NA; J gene: TRBJ2-3; V gene: TRBV27; CDR3 DNA: TGTGCCAGCAGTTGGGGGGCTAGCGGAAGCACAGATACGCAGTATTTT; CDR3 protein: CASSWGASGSTDTQYF
D gene: NA; clone size: NA; J gene: TRBJ1-2; V gene: TRBV7-2; CDR3 DNA: TGTGCCAGCAGGGACGGACAGATCTATGGCTACACCTTC; CDR3 protein: CASRDGQIYGYTF
D gene: TRBD2; clone size: few; J gene: TRBJ2-1; V gene: TRBV20-1; CDR3 DNA: TGCAGTGCAGGGGGACTAGCGGGCCCCTCCTACAATGAGCAGTTCTTC; CDR3 protein: CSAGGLAGPSYNEQFF
D gene: NA; clone size: few; J gene: TRBJ2-5; V gene: TRBV29-1; CDR3 DNA: TGCAGCGTTGAAGCTTTCGCGTCTCAAGAGACCCAGTACTTC; CDR3 protein: CSVEAFASQETQYF
D gene: TRBD1; clone size: NA; J gene: TRBJ2-6; V gene: TRBV2; CDR3 DNA: TGTGCCAGCAGTGAATCTTGGGGACAGGGAGGAAGAGGGGCCAACGTCCTGACTTTC; CDR3 protein: CASSESWGQGGRGANVLTF
D gene: TRBD1; clone size: NA; J gene: TRBJ2-1; V gene: TRBV29-1; CDR3 DNA: TGCAGCGCTCCGGGACAAGGTACAGGGGGGCAGTTCTTC; CDR3 protein: CSAPGQGTGGQFF
D gene: TRBD2; clone size: few; J gene: TRBJ2-3; V gene: TRBV2; CDR3 DNA: TGTGCCAGCGCGACTAGCGGGAGCTGGACAGATACGCAGTATTTT; CDR3 protein: CASATSGSWTDTQYF
D gene: NA; clone size: NA; J gene: TRBJ1-1; V gene: TRBV3-1; CDR3 DNA: TGTGCCAGCAGCCAAGAGCGGACCGCGGCTTTCTTT; CDR3 protein: CASSQERTAAFF
D gene: NA; clone size: NA; J gene: TRBJ1-6; V gene: TRBV7-2; CDR3 DNA: TGTGCCAGTAGCTTACAACAGACTTTTAATCCACCCCTCCACTTT; CDR3 protein: CASSLQQTFNPPLHF
D gene: TRBD1; clone size: NA; J gene: TRBJ2-2; V gene: TRBV10-3; CDR3 DNA: TGTGCCATCAGTGATGGGACAGGGGGCACCGGGGAGCTGTTTTTT; CDR3 protein: CAISDGTGGTGELFF
D gene: NA; clone size: NA; J gene: TRBJ2-5; V gene: TRBV5-6; CDR3 DNA: TGTGCCAGCAGCTTGTACACCAGAGAGACCCAGTACTTC; CDR3 protein: CASSLYTRETQYF
D gene: TRBD1; clone size: few; J gene: TRBJ2-2; V gene: TRBV27; CDR3 DNA: TGTGCCAGCAGACCCGGGACAGGGGCGACCGGGGAGCTGTTTTTT; CDR3 protein: CASRPGTGATGELFF
D gene: NA; clone size: few; J gene: TRBJ2-1; V gene: TRBV20-1; CDR3 DNA: TGCAGTGCTAGACATCTGGCGGAGTCCTACAATGAGCAGTTCTTC; CDR3 protein: CSARHLAESYNEQFF
D gene: TRBD1; clone size: many; J gene: TRBJ2-3; V gene: TRBV15; CDR3 DNA: TGTGCCACCAGCAAAGACAGGGGTAGAGATACGCAGTATTTT; CDR3 protein: CATSKDRGRDTQYF